One sample yielded the 4 T cell receptor beta chains listed below, sequenced in a study of shared clonotypes between healthy human individuals. Sequencing used immunoSEQ multiplex PCR; TCRdb keeps in-frame clones, though not all of them. This sample has about 2.3 million clones, with roughly 90% found just once. Sequenced input: naive CD4+ T cells from PBMCs. Stated subset: CD45RA+ positively selected. Receptors were obtained from a man aged 18 to 29 in good health. Some clones in this sample may be carry-over from other donors' samples.

V is TRBV9 and J is TRBJ1-5, with D perhaps matching TRBD1 (6 bases). This CDR3 is built from 13 residues. CDR1 and CDR2 (germline): SGDLS, YYNGEE. Trimming stripped 4 bases from V and 5 bases from J, with 10 bases between. Written as DNA, the CDR3 is TGTGCCAGCAGCCGGGACAAGGATCAGCCCCAGCATTTT. Protein sequence: CASSRDKDQPQHF.

CDR3 nucleotides: TGTGCCAGCAGTTCCCAGAAACCCCCGGTCGAAGCTTTCTTT. Translating gives CASSSQKPPVEAFF. The genes are TRBV28 and TRBJ1-1; D uncertain. Germline V CDR1 and CDR2: MDHEN, SYDVKM. The CDR3 sequence is 14 residues long. V was pared by 4 bases and J by 8 bases, with 17 bases between.

Here the CDR3 DNA reads TGTGCCAGCAGAATCACTAGAGACTCCAATGAGCAGTTCTTC. It is translated as CASRITRDSNEQFF. The V and J genes are TRBV6-5 and TRBJ2-1; a weak D match, TRBD2 (5 bases). The ends were cut back, 6 bases at V and 6 bases at J, with 15 bases in the middle. The CDR3 loop spans 14 amino acids. CDR1 is MNHEY, CDR2 SVGAGI, per germline.

The chain combines TRBV6-1 with TRBJ2-7; unclear D gene. The CDR3 has 12 residues. The ends were cut back, 5 bases at V and 4 bases at J, with 9 bases in the middle. The germline gives CDR1 MNHNS, CDR2 SASEGT. CDR3 region: CASSRTQYEQYF. CDR3 nucleotide sequence: TGTGCCAGCAGTCGGACCCAGTACGAGCAGTACTTC.